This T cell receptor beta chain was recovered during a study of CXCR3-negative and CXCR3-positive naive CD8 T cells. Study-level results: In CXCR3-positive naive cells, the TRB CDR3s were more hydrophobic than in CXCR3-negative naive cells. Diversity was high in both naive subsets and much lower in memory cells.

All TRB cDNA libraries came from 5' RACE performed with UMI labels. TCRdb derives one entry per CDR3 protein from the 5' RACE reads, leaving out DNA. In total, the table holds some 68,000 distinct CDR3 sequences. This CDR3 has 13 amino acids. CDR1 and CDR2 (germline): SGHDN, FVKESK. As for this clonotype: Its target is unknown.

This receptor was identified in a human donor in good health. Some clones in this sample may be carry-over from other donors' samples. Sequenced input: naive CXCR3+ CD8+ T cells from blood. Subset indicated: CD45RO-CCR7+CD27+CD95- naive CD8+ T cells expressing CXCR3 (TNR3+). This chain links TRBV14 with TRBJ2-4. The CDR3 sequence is CASSQESENIQYF.